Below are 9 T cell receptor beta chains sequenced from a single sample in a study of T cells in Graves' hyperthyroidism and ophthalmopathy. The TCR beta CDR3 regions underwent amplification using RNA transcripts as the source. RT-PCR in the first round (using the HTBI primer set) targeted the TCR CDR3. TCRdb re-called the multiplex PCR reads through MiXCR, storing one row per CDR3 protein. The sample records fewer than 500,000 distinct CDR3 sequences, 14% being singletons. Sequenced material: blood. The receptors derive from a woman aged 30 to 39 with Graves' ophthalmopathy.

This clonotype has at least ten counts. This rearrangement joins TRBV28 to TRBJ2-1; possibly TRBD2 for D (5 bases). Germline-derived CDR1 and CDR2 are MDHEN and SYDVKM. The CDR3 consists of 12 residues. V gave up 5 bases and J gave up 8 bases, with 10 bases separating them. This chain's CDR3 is CASSVLAHEQFF. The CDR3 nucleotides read TGTGCCAGCAGTGTATTAGCGCATGAGCAGTTCTTC. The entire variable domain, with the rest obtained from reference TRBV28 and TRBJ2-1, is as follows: DVKVTQSSRYLVKRTGEKVFLECVQDMDHENMFWYRQDPGLGLRLIYFSYDVKMKEKGDIPEGYSVSREKKERFSLILESASTNQTSMYLCASSVLAHEQFFGPGTRLTVL.

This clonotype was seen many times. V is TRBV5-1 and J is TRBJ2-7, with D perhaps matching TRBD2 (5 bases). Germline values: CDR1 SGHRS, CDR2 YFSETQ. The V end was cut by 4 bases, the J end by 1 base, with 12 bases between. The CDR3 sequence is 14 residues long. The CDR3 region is CASSRGLVSYEQYF. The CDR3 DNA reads TGCGCCAGCAGCCGTGGACTTGTATCCTACGAGCAGTACTTC.

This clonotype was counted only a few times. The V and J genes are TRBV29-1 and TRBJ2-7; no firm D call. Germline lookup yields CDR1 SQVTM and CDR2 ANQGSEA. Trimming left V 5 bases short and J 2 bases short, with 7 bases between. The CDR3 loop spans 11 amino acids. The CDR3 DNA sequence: TGCAGCGTTTACAGCACCTACGAGCAGTACTTC. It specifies CSVYSTYEQYF.

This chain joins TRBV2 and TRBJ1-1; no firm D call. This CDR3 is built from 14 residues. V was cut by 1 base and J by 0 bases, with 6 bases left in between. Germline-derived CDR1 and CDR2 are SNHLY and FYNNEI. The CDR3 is CASSEVSLNTEAFF. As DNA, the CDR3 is TGTGCCAGCAGTGAAGTCAGCCTGAACACTGAAGCTTTCTTT. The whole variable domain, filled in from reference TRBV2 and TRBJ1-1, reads EPEVTQTPSHQVTQMGQEVILRCVPISNHLYFYWYRQILGQKVEFLVSFYNNEISEKSEIFDDQFSVERPDGSNFTLKIRSTKLEDSAMYFCASSEVSLNTEAFFGQGTRLTVV.

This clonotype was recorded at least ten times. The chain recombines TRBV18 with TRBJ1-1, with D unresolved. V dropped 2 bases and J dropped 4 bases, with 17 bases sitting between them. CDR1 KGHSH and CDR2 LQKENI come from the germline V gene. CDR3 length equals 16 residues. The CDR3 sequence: CASSPSVSSIGTEAFF. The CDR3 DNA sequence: TGTGCCAGCTCACCATCGGTCTCCAGTATCGGCACTGAAGCTTTCTTT. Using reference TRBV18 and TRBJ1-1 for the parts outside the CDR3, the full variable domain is NAGVMQNPRHLVRRRGQEARLRCSPMKGHSHVYWYRQLPEEGLKFMVYLQKENIIDESGMPKERFSAEFPKEGPSILRIQQVVRGDSAAYFCASSPSVSSIGTEAFFGQGTRLTVV.

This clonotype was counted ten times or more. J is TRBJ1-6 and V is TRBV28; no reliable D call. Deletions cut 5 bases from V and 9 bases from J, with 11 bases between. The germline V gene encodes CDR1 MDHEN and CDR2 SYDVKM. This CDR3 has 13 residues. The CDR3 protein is CASSPPGVSPLHF. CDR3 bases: TGTGCCAGCAGTCCCCCCGGTGTTTCACCCCTCCACTTT.

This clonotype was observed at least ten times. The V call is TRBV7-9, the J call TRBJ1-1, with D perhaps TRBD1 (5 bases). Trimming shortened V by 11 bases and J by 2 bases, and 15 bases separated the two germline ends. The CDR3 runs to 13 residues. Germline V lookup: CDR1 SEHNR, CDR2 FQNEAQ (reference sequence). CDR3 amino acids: CACGGMANTEAFF. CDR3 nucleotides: TGTGCCTGTGGGGGGATGGCTAACACTGAAGCTTTCTTT. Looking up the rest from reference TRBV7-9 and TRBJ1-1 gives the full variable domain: DTGVSQNPRHKITKRGQNVTFRCDPISEHNRLYWYRQTLGQGPEFLTYFQNEAQLEKSRLLSDRFSAERPKGSFSTLEIQRTEQGDSAMYLCACGGMANTEAFFGQGTRLTVV.

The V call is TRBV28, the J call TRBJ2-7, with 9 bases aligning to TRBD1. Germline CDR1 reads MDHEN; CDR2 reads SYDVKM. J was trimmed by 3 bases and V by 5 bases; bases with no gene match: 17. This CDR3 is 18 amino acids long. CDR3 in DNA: TGTGCCAGCAGTCCTACCCAAATCACAGGGGGCGTCTTCTACGAGCAGTACTTC. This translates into CASSPTQITGGVFYEQYF.

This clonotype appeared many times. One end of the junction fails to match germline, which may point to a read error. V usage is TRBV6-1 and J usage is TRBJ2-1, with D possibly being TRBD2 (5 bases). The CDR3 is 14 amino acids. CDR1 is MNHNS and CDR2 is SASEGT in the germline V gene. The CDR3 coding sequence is TGTGCCAGCACCGTTACGGACTCCGACAATGAGCAGTTCTTC. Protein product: CASTVTDSDNEQFF.